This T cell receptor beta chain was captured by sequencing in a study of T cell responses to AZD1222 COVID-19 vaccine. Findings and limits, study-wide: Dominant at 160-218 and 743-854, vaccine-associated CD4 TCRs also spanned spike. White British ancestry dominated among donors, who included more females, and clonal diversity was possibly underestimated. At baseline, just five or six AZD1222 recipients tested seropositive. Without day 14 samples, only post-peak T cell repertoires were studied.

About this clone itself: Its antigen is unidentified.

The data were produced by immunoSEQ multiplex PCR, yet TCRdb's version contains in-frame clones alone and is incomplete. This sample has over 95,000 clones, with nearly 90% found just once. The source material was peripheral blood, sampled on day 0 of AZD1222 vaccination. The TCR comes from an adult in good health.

CDR3 loop: CASSPGTSGGRGFF. CDR3 coding DNA: TGCGCCAGCAGCCCCGGGACTAGCGGGGGCCGCGGATTCTTC. J is TRBJ2-1 and V is TRBV5-1; 14 bases agree with TRBD2. J was trimmed by 16 bases and V by 4 bases; bases with no gene match: 10. Germline V gene sequence: CDR1 SGHRS, CDR2 YFSETQ. The CDR3 is 14 amino acids.